These 21 T cell receptor beta chains originate from one sample sequenced in a study of identical twins. TCRdb reanalysed the 5' RACE reads using MiXCR and keeps one entry per CDR3 protein. The data hold around 1.7 million distinct CDR3 sequences, with 32% observed a single time. Sequencing input: cord blood. Receptors originate from a newborn girl in good health.

As to this clonotype: This may be a read error, as it is one base from a much larger clone. The chain couples TRBV4-2 to TRBJ1-4, with D hard to call. The CDR3 is made up of 14 amino acids. Germline CDR1 reads LGHNA; CDR2 reads YNFKEQ. Trimming removed 0 bases from V and 4 bases from J, with 6 bases in between. CDR3 in amino acids: CASSQERLNEKLFF. In DNA, the CDR3 is TGTGCCAGCAGCCAAGAGAGGCTTAATGAAAAACTGTTTTTT.

The J gene is TRBJ2-5, the V gene TRBV29-1; 10 nucleotides agree with TRBD1. The V and J ends lost 4 bases and 11 bases, in that order; junction bases with no gene match: 13. The CDR3 is 14 amino acids. CDR1 SQVTM and CDR2 ANQGSEA come from the germline V gene. CDR3 loop: CSVVPGQGYNEQYF. CDR3 bases: TGCAGCGTTGTGCCGGGACAGGGGTACAATGAGCAGTACTTC. The full variable domain, rest sourced from reference TRBV29-1 and TRBJ2-5, is SAVISQKPSRDICQRGTSLTIQCQVDSQVTMMFWYRQQPGQSLTLIATANQGSEATYESGFVIDKFPISRPNLTFSTLTVSNMSPEDSSIYLCSVVPGQGYNEQYFGPGTRLLVL.

About this clonotype: The junction and the germline gene differ at one end; a read error may be behind it. CDR3 residues: CASGLRFQNTEAFF. CDR3 bases: TGTGCCAGCGGTTTAAGGTTCCAGAACACTGAAGCTTTCTTT. The chain employs TRBV28 and TRBJ1-1; unclear D gene. The CDR3 contains 14 residues. Germline V lookup: CDR1 MDHEN, CDR2 SYDVKM.

This clonotype was observed a few times. This rearrangement joins TRBV20-1 to TRBJ2-7, with D perhaps TRBD2 (6 bases). Per the germline V gene, CDR1 is DFQATT and CDR2 is SNEGSKA (reference sequence). Trimming stripped 5 bases from V and 0 bases from J, with 14 bases between. This CDR3 is built from 14 residues. CDR3 sequence (DNA): TGCAGTGCTGTCGTTGGTAGCGGCTCCTACGAGCAGTACTTC. This sequence encodes CSAVVGSGSYEQYF.

Only a few counts were recorded for this clonotype. The chain links TRBV12-3 or TRBV12-4 to TRBJ1-4, with D unresolved. This CDR3 is built from 14 residues. The V gene lost 5 bases and the J gene lost 8 bases, with 15 bases spanning the gap. The CDR3 loop is CASSRDNHLEKLFF. The DNA for the CDR3 is TGTGCCAGCAGTCGTGACAATCATCTCGAAAAACTGTTTTTT.

The chain employs TRBV3-1 and TRBJ2-7; D may be TRBD2 (6 bases). Between the trimmed V and J ends, which lost 0 bases and 5 bases, there was a span of 17 bases. Germline-derived CDR1 and CDR2 are LGHDT and YNNKEL (reference sequence). The CDR3 is 16 amino acids. The DNA of the CDR3 is TGTGCCAGCAGCCAAGAGTCGTCGACTAGTTCCCACGAGCAGTACTTC. Protein sequence: CASSQESSTSSHEQYF.

The gene calls are TRBV4-1 and TRBJ2-3; a possible D gene is TRBD2 (5 bases). Germline CDR1 reads MGHRA; CDR2 reads YSYEKL. V shed 4 bases and J shed 2 bases, with 13 bases lying between them. The CDR3 extends over 15 amino acids. DNA for the CDR3: TGCGCCAGCAGCCCCGGTGTAGCGACCACAGATACGCAGTATTTT. Translating it yields CASSPGVATTDTQYF.

V usage is TRBV6-5 and J usage is TRBJ2-1; D remains ambiguous. The CDR3 totals 13 residues. The germline V gene has CDR1 MNHEY and CDR2 SVGAGI. Deletions cut 7 bases from V and 8 bases from J, with 15 bases between. This CDR3 reads CASTIGIYYEQFF. DNA of the CDR3: TGTGCCAGCACTATAGGGATTTACTATGAGCAGTTCTTC.

The chain has TRBV7-9 and TRBJ2-3; tentatively, D is TRBD2 (6 bases). The CDR3 contains 16 residues. The V end was cut by 5 bases, the J end by 3 bases, with 18 bases between. Germline CDR1 SEHNR, CDR2 FQNEAQ (reference sequence). The CDR3 spells CASSPVGPEGTDTQYF. The CDR3 nucleotides read TGTGCCAGCAGCCCGGTGGGACCGGAGGGTACAGATACGCAGTATTTT.

The rearrangement joins TRBV6-1 to TRBJ2-5; the D gene could be TRBD1 or TRBD2 (5 bases each). The germline V and J ends were trimmed by 2 bases and 0 bases, with 7 bases remaining between them. Germline V gene data show CDR1 as MNHNS and CDR2 as SASEGT. The CDR3 contains 14 residues. In DNA, the CDR3 is TGTGCCAGCAGTGAACTGGGGGACCAAGAGACCCAGTACTTC. Encoded protein: CASSELGDQETQYF.

The chain employs TRBV7-2 and TRBJ1-5; D unresolved. The germline V gene has CDR1 SGHTA and CDR2 FQGNSA. This CDR3 is 15 amino acids long. Trimming took off 3 bases at V and 2 bases at J, with 11 bases between the two ends. For the CDR3, the DNA is TGTGCCAGCAGCTTTATGGAGGGAGGCAATCAGCCCCAGCATTTT. It encodes CASSFMEGGNQPQHF.

The chain has TRBV2 and TRBJ2-7, with a possible D match to TRBD2 (5 bases). Per germline, CDR1 SNHLY and CDR2 FYNNEI. V lost 6 bases and J lost 4, with 16 bases in between. The CDR3 length is 14 residues. DNA of the CDR3: TGTGCCAGCAGGCGAGAGAAGTCGGGATACGAGCAGTACTTC. This encodes CASRREKSGYEQYF. The full variable domain, completed using reference TRBV2 and TRBJ2-7, is EPEVTQTPSHQVTQMGQEVILRCVPISNHLYFYWYRQILGQKVEFLVSFYNNEISEKSEIFDDQFSVERPDGSNFTLKIRSTKLEDSAMYFCASRREKSGYEQYFGPGTRLTVT.

The chain couples TRBV10-3 to TRBJ2-1; 10 bases align to TRBD2. V shed 3 bases, J shed 4 bases, and the junction held 0 bases outside the gene matches. The CDR3 runs to 14 residues. CDR1 is ENHRY, CDR2 SYGVKD, per germline. The CDR3 region is CAISEAGGYNEQFF. In nucleotides, the CDR3 is TGTGCCATCAGTGAAGCGGGGGGGTACAATGAGCAGTTCTTC.

This chain joins TRBV12-3 or TRBV12-4 and TRBJ2-5; TRBD2 might be the D (7 bases). The CDR3 length is 16 residues. Trimming cost V 1 base and J 11 bases, with 23 bases left between them. The CDR3 DNA sequence: TGTGCCAGCAGTTTAGGAGGGTCGGGGGGCCGCAATGAGCAGTACTTC. As protein: CASSLGGSGGRNEQYF.

The chain links TRBV20-1 to TRBJ2-4; tentatively, D is TRBD1 (6 bases). Trimming removed 6 bases at V and 13 bases at J, with 22 bases between. The CDR3 runs 13 residues. Per germline, CDR1 DFQATT and CDR2 SNEGSKA (reference sequence). CDR3 region: CSAPRTAHYGQYF. CDR3 DNA: TGCAGTGCGCCCCGGACAGCACACTACGGGCAGTACTTC.

The chain is built from TRBV27 and TRBJ2-3; D is undetermined. Germline lookup yields CDR1 MNHEY and CDR2 SMNVEV (reference sequence). This CDR3 spans 11 amino acids. V lost 11 bases and J 5 bases, leaving 11 bases between the germline ends. Written as DNA, the CDR3 is TGTGCCGCCGTATATAGAGATACGCAGTATTTT. Protein sequence: CAAVYRDTQYF.

The genes are TRBV10-3 and TRBJ2-1; 8 nucleotides align to TRBD2. The end of the DNA is better explained by TRBJ2-7, so the J call may be wrong. The CDR3 has 16 amino acids. The germline gives CDR1 ENHRY, CDR2 SYGVKD. The CDR3 here is CAARTSLFPPYNEQYF. The CDR3 bases are TGTGCCGCCCGGACTAGCCTATTCCCGCCCTACAATGAGCAGTACTTC.

This clonotype appeared a few times. This chain links TRBV4-1 with TRBJ2-4; D remains unclear. V shed 3 bases and J shed 0 bases, with 15 bases lying between them. Germline V gene lookup returns CDR1 MGHRA and CDR2 YSYEKL. The length of the CDR3 is 17 residues. The CDR3 loop reads CASSHPTTSIAKNIQYF. The CDR3 region has the DNA TGCGCCAGCAGCCACCCCACTACGTCGATAGCCAAAAACATTCAGTACTTC.

This clonotype was detected only a few times. The chain has TRBV6-5 and TRBJ2-3; tentatively, D is TRBD1 (6 bases). Germline lookup yields CDR1 MNHEY and CDR2 SVGAGI. Trimming removed 6 bases from V and 8 bases from J, with 18 bases in between. The CDR3 has 14 residues. CDR3 sequence (DNA): TGTGCCAGCAGGCCCGGGACCACCAGGGGTACGCAGTATTTT. Translation gives CASRPGTTRGTQYF.

This clonotype was counted many times. The chain employs TRBV20-1 and TRBJ1-5; D is unresolved. CDR3 length: 12 amino acids. With 3 bases removed from V and 4 bases from J, the gap between germline ends came to 7 bases. Germline lookup yields CDR1 DFQATT and CDR2 SNEGSKA (reference sequence). The CDR3 coding sequence is TGCAGTGCTAGCTATGGGAATCAGCCCCAGCATTTT. Protein: CSASYGNQPQHF.

This chain links TRBV10-2 with TRBJ2-3; 8 positions agree with TRBD2. Germline V gene lookup returns CDR1 WSHSY and CDR2 SAAADI. V lost 4 bases to trimming and J lost 6 bases; unmatched junction nucleotides: 12. CDR3 length: 16 residues. The CDR3 reads CASSGSLSGLVDTQYF. The CDR3 region has the DNA TGCGCCAGCAGTGGATCTCTTTCGGGACTAGTGGATACGCAGTATTTT.